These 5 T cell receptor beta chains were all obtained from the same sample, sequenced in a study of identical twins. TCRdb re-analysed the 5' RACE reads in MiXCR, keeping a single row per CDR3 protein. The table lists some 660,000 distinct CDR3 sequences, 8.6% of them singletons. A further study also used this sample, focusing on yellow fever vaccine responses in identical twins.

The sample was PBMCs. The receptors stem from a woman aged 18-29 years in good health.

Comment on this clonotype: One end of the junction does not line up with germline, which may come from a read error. This chain's CDR3 is CASRYSILIYEQYF. The CDR3 bases are TGTGCCAGCAGATACTCGATTCTTATCTACGAGCAGTACTTC. The chain has TRBV6-5 and TRBJ2-7; D remains ambiguous. Germline V CDR1 and CDR2: MNHEY, SVGAGI. The CDR3 runs 14 residues.

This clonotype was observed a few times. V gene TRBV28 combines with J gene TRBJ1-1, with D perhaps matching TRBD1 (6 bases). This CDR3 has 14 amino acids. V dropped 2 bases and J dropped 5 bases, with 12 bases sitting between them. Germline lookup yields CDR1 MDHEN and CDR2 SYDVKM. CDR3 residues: CASSLDRIWTEAFF. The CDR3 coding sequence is TGTGCCAGCAGTTTAGACAGGATATGGACTGAAGCTTTCTTT.

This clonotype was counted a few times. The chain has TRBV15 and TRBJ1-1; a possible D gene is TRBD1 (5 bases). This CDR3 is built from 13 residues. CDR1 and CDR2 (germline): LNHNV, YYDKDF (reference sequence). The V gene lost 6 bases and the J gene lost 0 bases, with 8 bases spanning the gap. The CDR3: CATSRQLNTEAFF. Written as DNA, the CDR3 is TGTGCCACCAGTCGACAGCTGAACACTGAAGCTTTCTTT.

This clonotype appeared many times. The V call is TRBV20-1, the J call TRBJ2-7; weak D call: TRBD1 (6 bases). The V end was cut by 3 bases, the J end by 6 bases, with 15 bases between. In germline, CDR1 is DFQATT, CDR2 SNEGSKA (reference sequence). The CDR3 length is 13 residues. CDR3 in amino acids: CSASKQGKSEQYF. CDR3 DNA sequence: TGCAGTGCTAGTAAGCAGGGGAAGTCCGAGCAGTACTTC.

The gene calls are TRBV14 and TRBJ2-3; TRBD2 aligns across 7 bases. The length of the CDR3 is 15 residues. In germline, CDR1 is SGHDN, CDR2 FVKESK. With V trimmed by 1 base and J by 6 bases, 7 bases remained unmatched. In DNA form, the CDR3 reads TGTGCCAGCAGCCAAGGGAGCGGGGCGAGGGATACGCAGTATTTT. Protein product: CASSQGSGARDTQYF.